This entry lists 25 T cell receptor beta chains sequenced from one sample in a study of blood T cells in healthy people across ages. Together with a sample-barcoded 5' primer, a J-beta primer mix was included in a second PCR lasting about 7 to 11 cycles. TCRdb ran MiXCR on the 5' RACE reads and lists one entry per CDR3 protein. In the table there are about 1.1 million distinct CDR3 sequences, more than 30% of which are singletons. Source material: blood. Every receptor here comes from a man between 18 and 35 years old in good health.

The chain couples TRBV7-2 to TRBJ2-1; D is undetermined. In germline, CDR1 is SGHTA, CDR2 FQGNSA. Trimming took 6 bases from V and 4 from J, leaving 13 bases between them. The CDR3 spans 14 residues. The CDR3 spells CASSPRSGYNEQFF. As DNA, the CDR3 is TGTGCCAGCAGTCCAAGGTCGGGTTACAATGAGCAGTTCTTC. The whole variable domain, filled in from reference TRBV7-2 and TRBJ2-1, reads GAGVSQSPSNKVTEKGKDVELRCDPISGHTALYWYRQSLGQGLEFLIYFQGNSAPDKSGLPSDRFSAERTGGSVSTLTIQRTQQEDSAVYLCASSPRSGYNEQFFGPGTRLTVL.

This clonotype has just a few counts. The rearrangement joins TRBV12-3 or TRBV12-4 to TRBJ2-5; 8 bases align to TRBD1. The CDR3 has 14 residues. Trimming at V came to 3 bases and at J to 4 bases, leaving 4 bases not matched to a gene. Here the CDR3 DNA reads TGTGCCAGCAGTTTCTCAGGGGGCCGAGAGACCCAGTACTTC. Amino acid sequence: CASSFSGGRETQYF.

This clonotype was seen a handful of times. The rearrangement uses TRBV7-2 and TRBJ2-3; 9 nucleotides line up with TRBD2. The CDR3 totals 19 residues. Looked up from germline, CDR1 is SGHTA and CDR2 is FQGNSA. The trim removed 2 bases at V and 1 base at J, leaving 13 bases unmatched. CDR3 sequence (DNA): TGTGCCAGCAGCTTACCTAGCGGGGCCCCCGAGGTGGGCACAGATACGCAGTATTTT. This sequence encodes CASSLPSGAPEVGTDTQYF.

On this clonotype: Germline and junction disagree at one end, which may indicate a read error. The J gene is TRBJ2-7, the V gene TRBV4-2; maybe TRBD1 (5 bases). Germline V lookup: CDR1 LGHNA, CDR2 YNFKEQ. There are 14 residues in the CDR3. The CDR3 loop is CTSSQGPSGNEQYF. The CDR3 nucleotides read TGTACCAGCAGCCAAGGGCCGTCAGGGAACGAGCAGTACTTC.

Only a few counts were recorded for this clonotype. V and J are TRBV27 and TRBJ1-2; perhaps TRBD1 as D (6 bases). The CDR3 covers 13 residues. Germline V gene lookup returns CDR1 MNHEY and CDR2 SMNVEV (reference sequence). V dropped 7 bases and J dropped 7 bases, with 16 bases sitting between them. CDR3 amino acids: CASTDRLGGGYTF. The CDR3 DNA reads as TGTGCCAGCACCGACAGGCTGGGTGGTGGCTACACCTTC.

This CDR3 reads CASSQDFGQHSYEQYF. The CDR3, as DNA: TGTGCCAGCAGCCAAGATTTTGGACAGCACTCCTACGAGCAGTACTTC. The chain employs TRBV4-2 and TRBJ2-7, with D maybe TRBD1 (6 bases). Per germline, CDR1 LGHNA and CDR2 YNFKEQ. Trimming left V 0 bases short and J 0 bases short, with 12 bases between. There are 16 residues in the CDR3.

The V call is TRBV3-1, the J call TRBJ1-2; D call uncertain. V lost 3 bases and J lost 4, with 18 bases in between. Germline-derived CDR1 and CDR2 are LGHDT and YNNKEL (reference sequence). This CDR3 comprises 16 residues. The CDR3: CASSHSLQPPPYGYTF. The CDR3 region has the DNA TGTGCCAGCAGCCATTCCTTACAGCCACCACCCTATGGCTACACCTTC.

This clonotype showed up just a few times. The J gene is TRBJ1-6, the V gene TRBV6-1; possibly TRBD1 for D (6 bases). Trimming pared 6 bases from V and 7 bases from J, leaving 16 bases between. In germline, CDR1 is MNHNS, CDR2 SASEGT. The CDR3 sequence is 15 residues long. CDR3: CASRKQGSGNSPLHF. CDR3 in DNA: TGTGCCAGCAGAAAACAGGGTTCGGGGAATTCACCCCTCCACTTT.

The V gene is TRBV4-2, the J gene TRBJ1-1; 9 bases are a match to TRBD1. The CDR3 spans 17 residues. Germline loops: CDR1 LGHNA, CDR2 YNFKEQ. J gave up 5 bases and V 1 base, and 11 bases lay outside the gene matches. The CDR3 nucleotides read TGTGCCAGCAGCCAAGGGTTTGGGACAGGGCGTAGGACTGAAGCTTTCTTT. Translated, it gives CASSQGFGTGRRTEAFF.

This clonotype was observed a handful of times. This CDR3 reads CAIKVDRGKTQYF. In nucleotides, the CDR3 is TGTGCCATCAAAGTGGACAGGGGAAAGACCCAGTACTTC. The V and J genes are TRBV10-3 and TRBJ2-5; the match to TRBD1 covers 9 bases. Germline loops: CDR1 ENHRY, CDR2 SYGVKD. The J segment lost 6 bases and the V segment lost 7 bases, leaving 6 bases of the junction unmatched. There are 13 residues in the CDR3.

V and J are TRBV28 and TRBJ2-5; D gene unclear. V shed 6 bases and J shed 3 bases, with 8 bases lying between them. This CDR3 is built from 12 residues. Looked up from germline, CDR1 is MDHEN and CDR2 is SYDVKM. In DNA, the CDR3 is TGTGCCAGCAGGAAGGTCAAAGAGACCCAGTACTTC. Amino acid sequence: CASRKVKETQYF.

This clonotype was counted between two and nine times. The rearrangement links TRBV12-5 to TRBJ2-3, with TRBD1 as a possible D gene (5 bases). V was shortened by 3 bases and J by 0 bases, with 10 bases between the two germline ends. The CDR3 has 15 amino acids. Germline V CDR1 and CDR2: LGHNT, FRNRAP. DNA of the CDR3: TGTGCTAGTGGTTTAGACAGAACTAGCACAGATACGCAGTATTTT. Its protein product is CASGLDRTSTDTQYF.

The rearrangement uses TRBV5-1 and TRBJ2-7, with a weak D call TRBD1 (5 bases). V was pared by 4 bases and J by 1 base, with 15 bases between. The V gene's germline CDR1 is SGHRS and CDR2 YFSETQ. CDR3 length: 15 amino acids. CDR3 in amino acids: CASSPPRTSSYEQYF. The CDR3 bases are TGCGCCAGCAGCCCGCCAAGGACATCATCCTACGAGCAGTACTTC. Using reference TRBV5-1 and TRBJ2-7 for the parts outside the CDR3, the full variable domain is KAGVTQTPRYLIKTRGQQVTLSCSPISGHRSVSWYQQTPGQGLQFLFEYFSETQRNKGNFPGRFSGRQFSNSRSEMNVSTLELGDSALYLCASSPPRTSSYEQYFGPGTRLTVT.

Remarks on this clonotype: The junction and the germline gene differ at one end; a read error may be behind it. This chain joins TRBV27 and TRBJ2-1, with D uncertain. Germline CDR1 and CDR2: MNHEY and SMNVEV (reference sequence). The CDR3 loop spans 14 amino acids. The CDR3 reads CAGSLSIVYNEQFF. CDR3 DNA sequence: TGTGCCGGCAGTTTATCGATAGTCTACAATGAGCAGTTCTTC.

This clonotype was observed a few times. The rearrangement uses TRBV11-2 and TRBJ2-7; D gene uncertain. The CDR3 spans 13 residues. Germline CDR1 and CDR2: SGHAT and FQNNGV. Trimming took off 0 bases at V and 3 bases at J, with 6 bases between the two ends. The CDR3 region is CASSLDRIYEQYF. The CDR3 coding sequence is TGTGCCAGCAGCTTAGATCGCATCTACGAGCAGTACTTC.

The genes are TRBV4-3 and TRBJ2-1; D uncertain. CDR1 LGHNA and CDR2 YSLEER come from the germline V gene. V dropped 4 bases and J dropped 12 bases, with 19 bases sitting between them. The CDR3 contains 14 residues. CDR3 region: CASSLRAQDGRQFF. In DNA, the CDR3 is TGCGCCAGCAGCCTCCGGGCCCAGGACGGACGGCAGTTCTTC.

The gene calls are TRBV5-1 and TRBJ1-2; 7 positions match TRBD1. Germline-derived CDR1 and CDR2 are SGHRS and YFSETQ. CDR3 length: 15 residues. Losses at the gene ends were 0 bases for V and 4 bases for J; bases not matched to a gene: 6. CDR3 coding DNA: TGCGCCAGCAGCTTGGTCAGGGGGAGTTCCTATGGCTACACCTTC. Translating it yields CASSLVRGSSYGYTF.

For this clonotype: This may come from a read error, since a much larger clone is one base off. The chain combines TRBV20-1 with TRBJ2-7; 8 bases align to TRBD1. V lost 1 base to trimming and J lost 3 bases; unmatched junction nucleotides: 8. This CDR3 is 15 amino acids long. CDR1 is DFQATT, CDR2 SNEGSKA, per germline (reference sequence). The CDR3 protein is CSARVVGTGDYEQYF. The CDR3 bases are TGCAGTGCTAGAGTGGTCGGGACAGGCGACTACGAGCAGTACTTC.

This clonotype was counted only a few times. The chain recombines TRBV6-5 with TRBJ2-3; a possible D gene is TRBD1 (5 bases). Germline V CDR1 and CDR2: MNHEY, SVGAGI. Trimming took off 7 bases at V and 2 bases at J, with 10 bases between the two ends. This CDR3 region has 13 residues. CDR3 residues: CASKGQVTDTQYF. CDR3 nucleotides: TGTGCCAGCAAAGGACAAGTCACAGATACGCAGTATTTT.

The chain joins TRBV7-2 to TRBJ2-7; no clear D gene. This CDR3 spans 14 amino acids. Germline assignment: CDR1 SGHTA and CDR2 FQGNSA. The germline V and J ends were trimmed by 4 bases and 0 bases, with 10 bases remaining between them. CDR3 bases: TGTGCCAGCAGCTGGGCGCCGAGCTCCTACGAGCAGTACTTC. Residues: CASSWAPSSYEQYF.

This clonotype showed up just a few times. This sequence joins TRBV3-1 and TRBJ1-4, with 8 bases identical to TRBD1. V shed 6 bases and J 8 bases; nucleotides not matched to a gene: 5. The CDR3 sequence is 13 residues long. Germline loops: CDR1 LGHDT, CDR2 YNNKEL (reference sequence). The CDR3 here is CASSWTGKEKLFF. DNA of the CDR3: TGTGCCAGCAGTTGGACAGGGAAAGAAAAACTGTTTTTT.

This chain links TRBV7-9 with TRBJ2-1; D is tentatively TRBD1 or TRBD2 (5 bases each). The CDR3 is 16 residues long. Germline V CDR1 and CDR2: SEHNR, FQNEAQ (reference sequence). Trimming removed 1 base from V and 4 bases from J, with 14 bases in between. The CDR3 coding sequence is TGTGCCAGCAGCTTAGAATGGGGGATCCTATACAATGAGCAGTTCTTC. This gives the protein CASSLEWGILYNEQFF.

This clonotype showed up just once. The genes are TRBV3-1 and TRBJ2-3; D remains unclear. V dropped 11 bases and J dropped 1 base, with 13 bases sitting between them. Germline values: CDR1 LGHDT, CDR2 YNNKEL (reference sequence). CDR3 length: 13 amino acids. CDR3 in DNA: TGTGCCGGCCTCCTAAGAGGCACAGATACGCAGTATTTT. Protein product: CAGLLRGTDTQYF.

The chain couples TRBV5-1 to TRBJ2-1, with 11 bases matching TRBD2. The CDR3 contains 16 residues. The V segment lost 4 bases and the J segment 3 bases; nucleotides outside the gene matches: 6. Germline V gene sequence: CDR1 SGHRS, CDR2 YFSETQ. The CDR3 region is CASSQGLAAIYNEQFF. CDR3 nucleotides: TGCGCCAGCAGCCAGGGACTAGCGGCGATCTACAATGAGCAGTTCTTC.

In its sample, this clonotype was seen a few times. The J gene is TRBJ2-1, the V gene TRBV12-3 or TRBV12-4; D possibly uses TRBD1 or TRBD2 (5 bases each). V was cut by 3 bases and J by 4 bases, with 13 bases left in between. CDR3 size: 15 residues. CDR3 sequence: CASSLGDSGYNEQFF. The CDR3 bases are TGTGCCAGCAGTTTGGGGGATTCCGGGTACAATGAGCAGTTCTTC.